This T cell receptor beta chain is from a study of blood T cell repertoires in COVID-19. Study in general: Material from acute and convalescent COVID-19 was sourced from the United States, Italy and Spain. Sample material is recorded as cDNA or gDNA derived from T cells, B-cell-depleted T cells, or PBMCs.

The CDR3 spans 11 residues. The germline CDR1 and CDR2 sequences are SGHAT and FQNNGV. Trimming took off 4 bases at V and 5 bases at J, with 5 bases between the two ends. As processed by the authors: Estimation of nucleated cell counts relied on the amplification of reference gene primers. Only in-frame clones appear in the TCRdb table, and some are missing; sequencing was by immunoSEQ multiplex PCR. The V and J calls and the clone size are those of that table, but D and trimming were determined from the DNA. In the table there are about 200,000 clones, about 85% of which are singletons. The rearrangement links TRBV11-2 to TRBJ1-1; no clear D gene. This TCR was recovered from an elderly woman with acute or convalescent COVID-19. The material sequenced was peripheral blood. The CDR3 DNA is TGTGCCAGCAGCTACGGGACTGAAGCTTTCTTT. It yields the protein CASSYGTEAFF.